This is a list of T cell receptor beta chains from one sample in a study of cytomegalovirus exposure and HLA in healthy donors. Here immunoSEQ multiplex PCR was the method, and the copy in TCRdb shows in-frame clones only, minus some. This table has 150,000 to 200,000 clones, roughly 77% appearing once. The sample taken for sequencing was PBMCs. The receptor source for this set is a woman aged 40 to 50 in good health and CMV-seropositive. CDR3s include the opening cysteine and the closing phenylalanine or tryptophan. Fields, in order: D gene, V gene, clone size, J gene, CDR3 DNA, CDR3 protein. D genes are given only for firm matches. Clone size appears in some rows only: once, few, many, or a class for an expanded clone.

>.|TRBV7-9|.|TRBJ1-2
TGTGCCAGCAGCTCTACCGGGTTGTTCGGCTACACCTTC
CASSSTGLFGYTF
>TRBD1|TRBV29-1|.|TRBJ2-1
TGCAGCGTTGAGACAGGGGTCCACAATGAGCAGTTCTTC
CSVETGVHNEQFF
>TRBD2|TRBV7-9|.|TRBJ2-7
TGTGCCAGCAGCCCACCGGGAGGCTCCTACGAGCAGTACTTC
CASSPPGGSYEQYF
>TRBD1|TRBV27|.|TRBJ2-7
TGTGCCACAGTGACAGGGGGATTTCCCTACGAGCAGTACTTC
CATVTGGFPYEQYF
>.|TRBV7-9|few|TRBJ1-2
TGTGCCAGCAGCTTAGACGGGACAATCAAAGGCTACACCTTC
CASSLDGTIKGYTF
>.|TRBV10-3|.|TRBJ2-3
TGTGCCATCAGTGACGGAGTAACAGATACGCAGTATTTT
CAISDGVTDTQYF
>.|TRBV4-3|.|TRBJ1-1
TGCGCCAGCAGCCAATTGCGTGGTTGGAACACTGAAGCTTTCTTT
CASSQLRGWNTEAFF
>.|TRBV10-1|once|TRBJ1-1
TGCGCCAGCAGTGCGGCGGGCGACACTGAAGCTTTCTTT
CASSAAGDTEAFF
>TRBD2|TRBV7-9|.|TRBJ2-5
TGTGCCAGCAGCTCCGTTCTAGCGGGAGGGTGGGAGACCCAGTACTTC
CASSSVLAGGWETQYF
>.|TRBV6-5|.|TRBJ1-1
TGTGCCACCTCGAAGGGGTGGAACACTGAAGCTTTCTTT
CATSKGWNTEAFF
>.|TRBV6-1|.|TRBJ2-1
TGTGCCAGCTGGCCGGGGTACAATGAGCAGTTCTTC
CASWPGYNEQFF
>TRBD2|TRBV25-1|.|TRBJ2-7
TGTGCCAGCAGTGGGACGCTTGTTACTAGCGAAATCTCCTACGAGCAGTACTTC
CASSGTLVTSEISYEQYF
>.|TRBV13|.|TRBJ1-2
TGTGCCAGCAGCTTAGGGACAGGTTTCAACTATGGCTACACCTTC
CASSLGTGFNYGYTF
>.|TRBV5-1|.|TRBJ1-2
TGCGCCAGCAGCTTGCAGGCTAACTATGGCTACACCTTC
CASSLQANYGYTF
>TRBD2|TRBV10-3|few|TRBJ2-2
TGTGCCATCAGGGGGGGGGTAAACGCGAACACCGGGGAGCTGTTTTTT
CAIRGGVNANTGELFF
>.|TRBV21-1|.|TRBJ2-4
TGTGCCAGCAGCTCCCAGGGCAAGAACGTTCAGTACTTC
CASSSQGKNVQYF
>.|TRBV28|.|TRBJ2-7
TGTGCCAGCACAAGAGGGCAGGATGCCTACGAGCAGTACTTC
CASTRGQDAYEQYF
>TRBD1|TRBV7-8|.|TRBJ2-7
TGTGCCAGCAGCTTAGGACAGGGGGCCCCCTACGAGCAGTACTTC
CASSLGQGAPYEQYF
>TRBD2|TRBV10-1|.|TRBJ2-1
TGCGCCAGCAGTGATAACATAGCGGGAGGCTATGAGCAGTTCTTC
CASSDNIAGGYEQFF
>.|TRBV4-1|.|TRBJ2-7
TGCGCCAGCAGCCAAGATCAGGGTAAGGGTCGCGAGCAGTACTTC
CASSQDQGKGREQYF
>TRBD1|TRBV13|.|TRBJ2-7
TGTGCCAGCAGCCCACGGACAGGGTACTACGAGCAGTACTTC
CASSPRTGYYEQYF
>TRBD2|TRBV9|.|TRBJ2-7
TGTGCCAGCAGTCCGGGACTAGCGGGATTGGAGCAGTACTTC
CASSPGLAGLEQYF
>TRBD1|TRBV29-1|.|TRBJ1-6
TGCAGCGTGGGGACAGATTATAATTCACCCCTCCACTTT
CSVGTDYNSPLHF
>.|TRBV5-5|few|TRBJ2-7
TGTGCCAGCAGCTTAAGCACAGGCTACGAGCAGTACTTC
CASSLSTGYEQYF
>TRBD1|TRBV5-1|once|TRBJ1-1
TGCGCCAGCAGCTCTGGAGGGGGCCTGGGGAACACTGAAGCTTTCTTT
CASSSGGGLGNTEAFF
>.|TRBV7-9|.|TRBJ2-7
TGTGCCAGCAGCTTAGCGGCCGTCGAGCAGTACTTC
CASSLAAVEQYF
>TRBD1|TRBV19|.|TRBJ2-1
TGTGCCAGTAGTACTCGGGACAGGGATGAGCAGTTCTTC
CASSTRDRDEQFF